This T cell receptor (beta chain) came from a study of T cell responses to AZD1222 COVID-19 vaccine. Overall study findings and caveats: Of spike-specific TCRs, nearly half reportedly target regions left unmutated in variants. Females outnumbered males among donors, who were mostly white British; clonal diversity was possibly underestimated. AZD1222 recipients seropositive at baseline numbered only 5 or 6. In all cases, repertoires were sampled only after the peak T cell response.

Clones were sequenced by immunoSEQ multiplex PCR, and TCRdb holds only the in-frame ones, with some missing. The sample records approximately 150,000 clones, 85% to 95% being singletons. Concerning this clone: Its antigen is undetermined.

CDR3 size: 15 residues. V lost 1 base and J 0 bases, leaving 9 bases between the germline ends. In germline, CDR1 is LGHNA, CDR2 YSLEER. The sample in question was peripheral blood, obtained on day 0 of AZD1222 vaccination. V is TRBV4-3 and J is TRBJ1-1; D may be TRBD1 (5 bases). This sequence originates from an adult in good health. DNA for the CDR3: TGCGCCAGCAGCCAAGGTCGGGGGTTGAACACTGAAGCTTTCTTT. Translating it yields CASSQGRGLNTEAFF.